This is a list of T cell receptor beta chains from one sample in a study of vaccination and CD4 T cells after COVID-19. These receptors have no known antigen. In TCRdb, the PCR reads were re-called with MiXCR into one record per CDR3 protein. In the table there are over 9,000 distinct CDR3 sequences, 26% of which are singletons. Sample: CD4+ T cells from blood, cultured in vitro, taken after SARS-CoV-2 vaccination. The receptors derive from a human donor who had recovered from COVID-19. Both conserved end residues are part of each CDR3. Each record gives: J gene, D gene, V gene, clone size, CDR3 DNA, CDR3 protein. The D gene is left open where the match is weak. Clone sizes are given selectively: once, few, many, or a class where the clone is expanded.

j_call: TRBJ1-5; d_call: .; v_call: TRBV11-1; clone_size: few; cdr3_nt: TGTGCCAGCAGCTTATCAGGGGGCAATCAGCCCCAGCATTTT; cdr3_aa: CASSLSGGNQPQHF
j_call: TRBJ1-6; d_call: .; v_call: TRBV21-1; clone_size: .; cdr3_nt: TGTGCCAGCAGCAAGGGGACAGTTTATAATTCACCCCTCCACTTT; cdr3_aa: CASSKGTVYNSPLHF
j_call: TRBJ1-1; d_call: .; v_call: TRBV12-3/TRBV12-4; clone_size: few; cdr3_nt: TGTGCCAGCCGGAAGGGGATTGAAGCTTTCTTT; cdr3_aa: CASRKGIEAFF
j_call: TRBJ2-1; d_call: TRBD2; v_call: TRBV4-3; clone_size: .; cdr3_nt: TGCGCCAGCAGCCGAAACTCTTTAATAGGCGGGAGCTCCTACAATGAGCAGTTCTTC; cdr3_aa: CASSRNSLIGGSSYNEQFF
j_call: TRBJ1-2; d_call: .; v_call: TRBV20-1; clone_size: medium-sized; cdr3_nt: TGCAGTGCACCTCTCGACCGGGACAACTATGGCTACACCTTC; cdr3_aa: CSAPLDRDNYGYTF
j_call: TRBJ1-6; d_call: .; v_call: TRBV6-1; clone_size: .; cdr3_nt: TGTGCCAGCAGCTGGACAGCTTATAATTCACCCCTCCACTTT; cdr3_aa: CASSWTAYNSPLHF
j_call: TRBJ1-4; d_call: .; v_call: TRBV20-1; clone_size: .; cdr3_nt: TGCAGTGCTAGAGCTGTCCAGCTTAATGAAAAACTGTTTTTT; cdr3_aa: CSARAVQLNEKLFF
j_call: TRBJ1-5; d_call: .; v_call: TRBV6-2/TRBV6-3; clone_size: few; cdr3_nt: TGTGCCAGCAGTAGACGCCGGGACGGAGAAAACCGCAATCAGCCCCAGCATTTT; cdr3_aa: CASSRRRDGENRNQPQHF
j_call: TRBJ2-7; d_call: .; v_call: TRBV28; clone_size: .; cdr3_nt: TGTGCCAGCAGTTCGCCCAGACCCACTTTCTACGAGCAGTACTTC; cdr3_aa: CASSSPRPTFYEQYF
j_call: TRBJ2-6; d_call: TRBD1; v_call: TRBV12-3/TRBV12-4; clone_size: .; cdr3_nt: TGTGCCAGCAGTTTGGACAGGGCCCCTGGGGCCAACGTCCTGACTTTC; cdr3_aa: CASSLDRAPGANVLTF
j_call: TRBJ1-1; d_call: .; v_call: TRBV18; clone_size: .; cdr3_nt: TGTGCCAGCTCACCTACTGAGGGGAGGGCTGAAGCTTTCTTT; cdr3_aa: CASSPTEGRAEAFF
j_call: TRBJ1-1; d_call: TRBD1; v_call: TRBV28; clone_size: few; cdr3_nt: TGTGCCAGCAGTTTACCCCCACCCGGACAGGGGGAGGAAGCTTTCTTT; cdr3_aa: CASSLPPPGQGEEAFF
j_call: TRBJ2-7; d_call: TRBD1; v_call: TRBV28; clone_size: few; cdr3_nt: TGTGCCAGCGGGACAGGGCACTACGAGCAGTACTTC; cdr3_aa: CASGTGHYEQYF
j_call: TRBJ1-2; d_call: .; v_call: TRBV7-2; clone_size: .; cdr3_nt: TGTGCCAGCAGCTTACATCCCCTGAAAGATGGCTACACCTTC; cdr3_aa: CASSLHPLKDGYTF
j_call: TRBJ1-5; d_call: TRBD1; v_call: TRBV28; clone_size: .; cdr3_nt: TGTGCCAGCAGGACGGGACAGATTAATTATAGCAATCAGCCCCAGCATTTT; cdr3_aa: CASRTGQINYSNQPQHF
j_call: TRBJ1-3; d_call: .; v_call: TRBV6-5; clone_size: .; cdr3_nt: TGTGCCAGCAGTTTCTCGGCGATTGGAAACACCATATATTTT; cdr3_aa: CASSFSAIGNTIYF
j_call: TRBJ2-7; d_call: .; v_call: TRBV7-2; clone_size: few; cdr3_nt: TGTGCCAGCAGCAGAGGAGGGACAAACTACGAGCAGTACTTC; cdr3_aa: CASSRGGTNYEQYF
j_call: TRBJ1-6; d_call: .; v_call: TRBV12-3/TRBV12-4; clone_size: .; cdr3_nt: TGTGCCAGCGACCCGACAGGAAATTCACCCCTCCACTTT; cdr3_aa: CASDPTGNSPLHF
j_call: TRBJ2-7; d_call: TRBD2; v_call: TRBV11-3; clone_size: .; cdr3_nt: TGTGCCAGCAGCCCTGTAGCGGGAGACTCCTACGAGCAGTACTTC; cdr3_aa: CASSPVAGDSYEQYF
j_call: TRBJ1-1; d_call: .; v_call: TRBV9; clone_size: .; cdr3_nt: TGTGCCAGCAGCCCCCGGACAGCGTACACTGAAGCTTTCTTT; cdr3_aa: CASSPRTAYTEAFF
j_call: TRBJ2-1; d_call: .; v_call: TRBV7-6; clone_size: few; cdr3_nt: TGTGCCAGCAGCTCACCGCAAGGTAGCAGAAACAATGAGCAGTTCTTC; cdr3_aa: CASSSPQGSRNNEQFF
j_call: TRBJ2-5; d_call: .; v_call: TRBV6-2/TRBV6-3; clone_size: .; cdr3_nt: TGTGCCAGCAGTTATGGCGGGATGCGTGGGGAGACCCAGTACTTC; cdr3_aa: CASSYGGMRGETQYF
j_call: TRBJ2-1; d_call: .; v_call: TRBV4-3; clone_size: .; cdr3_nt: TGCGCCAGCAGCCCGACCACTACGGCCTACAATGAGCAGTTCTTC; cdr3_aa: CASSPTTTAYNEQFF
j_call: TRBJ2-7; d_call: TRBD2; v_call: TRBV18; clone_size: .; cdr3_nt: TGTGCCAGCTCACCGTCGGGAGGGCTCTACGAGCAGTACTTC; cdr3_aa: CASSPSGGLYEQYF
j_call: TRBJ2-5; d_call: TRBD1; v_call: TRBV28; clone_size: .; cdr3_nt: TGTGCCAGCAGACAACGACAGGGGGCTCGCTCCCCGACCCAGTACTTC; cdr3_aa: CASRQRQGARSPTQYF
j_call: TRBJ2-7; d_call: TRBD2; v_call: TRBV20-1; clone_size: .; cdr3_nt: TGCAGTGCTAGGGCGGGAGGTCGCGAGCAGTACTTC; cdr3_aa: CSARAGGREQYF
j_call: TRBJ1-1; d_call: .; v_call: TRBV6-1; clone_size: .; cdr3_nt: TGTGCCGCGCGACGCCCGGACTTCACTGAAGCTTTCTTT; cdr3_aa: CAARRPDFTEAFF
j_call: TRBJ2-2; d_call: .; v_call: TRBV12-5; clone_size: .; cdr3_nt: TGTGCTAGTGGTTTGGTACGCGGGCACCCGGAGACCGGGGAGCTGTTTTTT; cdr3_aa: CASGLVRGHPETGELFF
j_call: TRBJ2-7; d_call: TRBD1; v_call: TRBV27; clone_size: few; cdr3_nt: TGTGCCAGCGGAACCGGGACAGGGACGACTAGGCAGTACTTC; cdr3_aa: CASGTGTGTTRQYF
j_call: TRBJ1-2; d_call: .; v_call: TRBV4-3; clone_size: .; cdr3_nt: TGCGCCAGCAGCCATCCCGGGCAGGGTGTCGGTGGCTACACCTTC; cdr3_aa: CASSHPGQGVGGYTF
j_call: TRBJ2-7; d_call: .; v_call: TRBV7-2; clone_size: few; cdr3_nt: TGTGCCAGCAGCTTAGCGCTTAGGGCTCGCCGGTCCTACGAGCAGTACTTC; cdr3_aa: CASSLALRARRSYEQYF